What follows describes a single TCR beta chain. The sample belongs to a study of blood T cell repertoires in COVID-19. Looking at the study overall: The United States, Italy and Spain provided the acute and convalescent COVID-19 samples.

V was trimmed by 2 bases and J by 5 bases, leaving 10 bases between them. The CDR3 spans 14 residues. From germline, CDR1 is SGHAT and CDR2 FQNNGV. Original methodology: From reference gene primer amplification, estimates of nucleated cell counts were derived. Assay: immunoSEQ multiplex PCR; the TCRdb copy retains only in-frame clones and omits some. The DNA was the basis for D and trimming; V, J and clone size are from that table. The sample lists around 280,000 clones; roughly nine tenths were seen once. This chain uses TRBV11-2 with TRBJ2-1; D unresolved. The TCR comes from a woman aged 30 to 39 with COVID-19, enrolled during active disease. The specimen sequenced was peripheral blood. This CDR3 reads CASSLMTSNNEQFF. In DNA form, the CDR3 reads TGTGCCAGCAGCTTAATGACATCCAACAATGAGCAGTTCTTC. Full variable domain (missing parts from reference TRBV11-2 and TRBJ2-1): EAGVAQSPRYKIIEKRQSVAFWCNPISGHATLYWYQQILGQGPKLLIQFQNNGVVDDSQLPKDRFSAERLKGVDSTLKIQPAKLEDSAVYLCASSLMTSNNEQFFGPGTRLTVL.